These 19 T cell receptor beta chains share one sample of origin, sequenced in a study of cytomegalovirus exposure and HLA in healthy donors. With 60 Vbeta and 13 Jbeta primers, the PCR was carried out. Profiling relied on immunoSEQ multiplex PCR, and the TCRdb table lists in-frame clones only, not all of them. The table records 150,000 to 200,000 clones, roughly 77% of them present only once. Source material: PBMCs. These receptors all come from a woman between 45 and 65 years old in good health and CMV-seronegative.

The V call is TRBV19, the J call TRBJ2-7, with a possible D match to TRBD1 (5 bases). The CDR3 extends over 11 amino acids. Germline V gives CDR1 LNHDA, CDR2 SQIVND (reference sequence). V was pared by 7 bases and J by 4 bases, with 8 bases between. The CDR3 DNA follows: TGTGCCAGTACCGACAGTTACGAGCAGTACTTC. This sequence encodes CASTDSYEQYF.

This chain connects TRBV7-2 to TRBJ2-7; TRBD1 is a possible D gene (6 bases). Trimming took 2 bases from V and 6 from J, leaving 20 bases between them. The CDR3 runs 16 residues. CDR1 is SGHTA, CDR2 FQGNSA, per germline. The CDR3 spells CASSLSPGHRDIEQYF. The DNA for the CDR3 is TGTGCCAGCAGCTTATCCCCTGGGCACAGGGATATCGAGCAGTACTTC.

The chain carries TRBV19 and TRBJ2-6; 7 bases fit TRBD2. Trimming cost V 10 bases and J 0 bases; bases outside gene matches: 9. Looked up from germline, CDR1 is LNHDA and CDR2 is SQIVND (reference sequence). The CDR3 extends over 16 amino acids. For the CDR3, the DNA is TGTGCCACCGCAACGGGAGGCATCTCTGGGGCCAACGTCCTGACTTTC. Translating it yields CATATGGISGANVLTF.

In nucleotides, the CDR3 is TGTGCCAGCAGCTTCACAGAAAATTCACCCCTCCACTTT. Its translation: CASSFTENSPLHF. The rearrangement joins TRBV11-3 to TRBJ1-6; D is unresolved. Germline V gene lookup returns CDR1 SGHNT and CDR2 YENEEA. The CDR3 extends over 13 amino acids. V was shortened by 3 bases and J by 7 bases, with 7 bases between the two germline ends.

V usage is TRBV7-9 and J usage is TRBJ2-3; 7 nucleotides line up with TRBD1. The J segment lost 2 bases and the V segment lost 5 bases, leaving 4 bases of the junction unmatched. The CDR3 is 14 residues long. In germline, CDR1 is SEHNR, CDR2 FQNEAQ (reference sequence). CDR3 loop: CASSKGQTTDTQYF. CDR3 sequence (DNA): TGTGCCAGCAGCAAGGGACAGACCACAGATACGCAGTATTTT.

The CDR3 protein is CASGPLGGETQYF. The CDR3 nucleotides read TGTGCTAGTGGCCCCCTGGGGGGGGAGACCCAGTACTTC. This chain connects TRBV12-5 to TRBJ2-5; 7 nucleotides align to TRBD2. J gave up 5 bases and V 6 bases, and 6 bases lay outside the gene matches. Germline CDR1 is LGHNT and CDR2 is FRNRAP. The CDR3 covers 13 residues.

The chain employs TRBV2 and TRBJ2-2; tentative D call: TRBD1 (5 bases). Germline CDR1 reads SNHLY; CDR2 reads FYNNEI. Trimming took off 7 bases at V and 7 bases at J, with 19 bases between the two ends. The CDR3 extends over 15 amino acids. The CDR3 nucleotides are TGTGCCAGCAACCCGGACCAGGGTGTATTCGGGGAGCTGTTTTTT. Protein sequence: CASNPDQGVFGELFF.

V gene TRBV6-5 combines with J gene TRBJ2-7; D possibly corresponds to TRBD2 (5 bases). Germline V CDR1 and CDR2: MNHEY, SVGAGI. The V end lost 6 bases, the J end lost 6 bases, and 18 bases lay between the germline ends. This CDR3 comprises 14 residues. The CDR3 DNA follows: TGTGCCAGCAGCCCCGTGAAGATACGGGGCGAGCAGTACTTC. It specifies CASSPVKIRGEQYF.

The CDR3 protein is CASSLVAPQGGGRPYEQYF. Written as DNA, the CDR3 is TGTGCCAGCAGCTTAGTGGCCCCCCAAGGGGGAGGGCGCCCCTACGAGCAGTACTTC. The gene calls are TRBV11-2 and TRBJ2-5; possible D gene TRBD2, 7 bases. The closer fit of TRBJ2-7 to the DNA end suggests the J call may be wrong. Per the germline V gene, CDR1 is SGHAT and CDR2 is FQNNGV. The CDR3 is 19 amino acids.

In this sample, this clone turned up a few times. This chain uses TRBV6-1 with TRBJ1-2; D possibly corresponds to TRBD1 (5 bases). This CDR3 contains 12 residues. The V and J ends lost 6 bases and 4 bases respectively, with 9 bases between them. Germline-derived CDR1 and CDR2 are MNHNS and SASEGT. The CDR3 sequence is CASSRDSYGYTF. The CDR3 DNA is TGTGCCAGCAGCAGGGACTCCTATGGCTACACCTTC.

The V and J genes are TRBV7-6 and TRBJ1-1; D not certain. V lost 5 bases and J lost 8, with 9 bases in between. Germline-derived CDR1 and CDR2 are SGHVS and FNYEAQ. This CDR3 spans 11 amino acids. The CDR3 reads CASSPGGEAFF. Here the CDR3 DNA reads TGTGCCAGCAGCCCTGGAGGAGAAGCTTTCTTT.

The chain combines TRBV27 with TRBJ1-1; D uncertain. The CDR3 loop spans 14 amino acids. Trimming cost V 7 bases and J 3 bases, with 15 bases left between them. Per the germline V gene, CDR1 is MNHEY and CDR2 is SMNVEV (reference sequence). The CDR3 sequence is CASNKRGEYTEAFF. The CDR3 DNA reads TGTGCCAGCAACAAACGGGGTGAATACACTGAAGCTTTCTTT.

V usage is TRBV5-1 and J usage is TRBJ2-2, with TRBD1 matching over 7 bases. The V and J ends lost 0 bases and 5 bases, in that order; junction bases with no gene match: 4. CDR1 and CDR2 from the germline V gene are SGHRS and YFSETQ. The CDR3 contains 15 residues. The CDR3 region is CASSLGQGVTGELFF. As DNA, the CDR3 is TGCGCCAGCAGCTTGGGACAGGGAGTAACCGGGGAGCTGTTTTTT.

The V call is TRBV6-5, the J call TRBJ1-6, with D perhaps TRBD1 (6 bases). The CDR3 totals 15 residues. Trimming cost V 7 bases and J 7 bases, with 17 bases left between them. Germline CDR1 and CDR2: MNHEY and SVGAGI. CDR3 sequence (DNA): TGTGCCAGCACCCCCGTTGGGGGGGCGAATTCACCCCTCCACTTT. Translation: CASTPVGGANSPLHF.

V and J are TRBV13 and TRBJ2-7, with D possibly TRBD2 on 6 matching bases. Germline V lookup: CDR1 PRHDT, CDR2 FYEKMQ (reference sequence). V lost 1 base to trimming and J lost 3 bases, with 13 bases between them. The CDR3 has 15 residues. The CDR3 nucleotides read TGTGCCAGCAGCTTAGAAGGAGGGGTCTACTACGAGCAGTACTTC. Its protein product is CASSLEGGVYYEQYF.

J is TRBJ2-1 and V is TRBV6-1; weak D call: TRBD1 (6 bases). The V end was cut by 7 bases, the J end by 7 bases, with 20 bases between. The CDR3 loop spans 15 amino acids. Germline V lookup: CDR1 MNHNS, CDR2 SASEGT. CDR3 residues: CASNIRTEAVNEQFF. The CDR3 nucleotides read TGTGCCAGCAACATCAGGACAGAAGCCGTGAATGAGCAGTTCTTC.

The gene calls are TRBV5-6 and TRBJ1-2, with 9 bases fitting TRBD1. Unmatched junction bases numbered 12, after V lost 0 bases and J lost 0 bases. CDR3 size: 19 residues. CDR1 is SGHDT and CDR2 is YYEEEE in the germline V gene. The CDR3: CASSLGRIGQGNTNYGYTF. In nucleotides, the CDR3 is TGTGCCAGCAGCTTGGGGAGGATCGGACAGGGGAATACTAACTATGGCTACACCTTC.

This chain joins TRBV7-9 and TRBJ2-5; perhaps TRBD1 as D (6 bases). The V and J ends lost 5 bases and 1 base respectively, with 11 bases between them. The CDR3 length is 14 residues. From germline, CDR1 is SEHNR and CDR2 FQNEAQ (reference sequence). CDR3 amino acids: CASSAQGGQETQYF. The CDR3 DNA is TGTGCCAGCAGCGCACAGGGCGGCCAAGAGACCCAGTACTTC.

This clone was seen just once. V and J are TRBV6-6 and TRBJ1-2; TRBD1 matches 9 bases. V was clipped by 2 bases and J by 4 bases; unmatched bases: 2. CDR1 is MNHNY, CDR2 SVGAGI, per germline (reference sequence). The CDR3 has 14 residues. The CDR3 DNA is TGTGCCAGCAGTTACGCGGACAGGGGCTATGGCTACACCTTC. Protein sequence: CASSYADRGYGYTF.